These 24 T cell receptor beta chains originate from one sample sequenced in a study of shared clonotypes between healthy human individuals. Repertoires were generated with immunoSEQ multiplex PCR, while TCRdb's copy carries only in-frame clones and drops some. The sample lists some 2,500,000 clones; about nine tenths were seen once. Sequencing was performed on naive CD4+ T cells from PBMCs. Subset reported: CD45RA+ positively selected. These receptors all stem from a man aged 18 to 29 in good health. Some clones in this sample may be carry-over from other donors' samples.

This chain uses TRBV4-3 with TRBJ2-3; D remains ambiguous. This CDR3 is built from 17 residues. Trimming cost V 4 bases and J 4 bases, with 21 bases left between them. Germline V lookup: CDR1 LGHNA, CDR2 YSLEER. Here the CDR3 DNA reads TGCGCCAGCAGCCCCATCGGCAGCGACCCGTCCCCAGATACGCAGTATTTT. Translated, it gives CASSPIGSDPSPDTQYF.

The V call is TRBV4-2, the J call TRBJ2-2; perhaps TRBD2 as D (6 bases). The ends were cut back, 5 bases at V and 8 bases at J, with 18 bases in the middle. Germline CDR1 and CDR2: LGHNA and YNFKEQ. The CDR3 runs 15 residues. CDR3 nucleotide sequence: TGTGCCAGCAGCGGAGGGTGGTCGGAAGAGGGGGAGCTGTTTTTT. Its translation: CASSGGWSEEGELFF.

The V gene is TRBV13, the J gene TRBJ2-7, with 8 bases identical to TRBD2. The CDR3 spans 15 residues. Per the germline V gene, CDR1 is PRHDT and CDR2 is FYEKMQ (reference sequence). V gave up 6 bases and J gave up 3 bases; unmatched junction bases: 10. CDR3 amino acids: CASRGLSGRSYEQYF. The DNA of the CDR3 is TGTGCCAGCAGAGGTTTAAGCGGGAGAAGCTACGAGCAGTACTTC.

V gene TRBV28 combines with J gene TRBJ2-1; the D call may be TRBD1 or TRBD2 (5 bases each). Trimming shortened V by 5 bases and J by 4 bases, and 18 bases separated the two germline ends. Germline CDR1 is MDHEN and CDR2 is SYDVKM. The CDR3 totals 16 residues. The CDR3 region is CASSPLRDGSYNEQFF. CDR3 in DNA: TGTGCCAGCAGTCCACTACGGGACGGAAGTTACAATGAGCAGTTCTTC.

This clone was observed a handful of times. The chain links TRBV4-3 to TRBJ2-2; a possible D gene is TRBD2 (5 bases). This CDR3 is 16 amino acids long. Germline V gives CDR1 LGHNA, CDR2 YSLEER. With 4 bases removed from V and 6 bases from J, the gap between germline ends came to 18 bases. The CDR3 sequence: CASSRTVDFSPGELFF. DNA for the CDR3: TGCGCCAGCAGCCGGACGGTGGACTTCTCCCCCGGGGAGCTGTTTTTT.

J is TRBJ2-3 and V is TRBV28; D is unresolved. The CDR3 totals 12 residues. V shed 10 bases and J shed 8 bases, with 16 bases lying between them. Looked up from germline, CDR1 is MDHEN and CDR2 is SYDVKM. The CDR3 spells CATLGRRGTQYF. The CDR3 DNA reads TGTGCCACCCTTGGGCGCCGTGGTACGCAGTATTTT.

V is TRBV2 and J is TRBJ2-2, with TRBD2 matching 7 bases. CDR1 is SNHLY, CDR2 FYNNEI, per germline. The CDR3 runs to 16 residues. The junction had 9 bases not matched to a gene; V was cut back by 5 bases and J by 3 bases. In DNA, the CDR3 is TGTGCCAGCAGTTCGGCGGGAGTTAGGGACACCGGGGAGCTGTTTTTT. Translating it yields CASSSAGVRDTGELFF.

The chain has TRBV5-8 and TRBJ1-1, with 9 bases identical to TRBD1. The CDR3 consists of 18 residues. Looked up from germline, CDR1 is SGHTS and CDR2 is YDEGEE. V dropped 1 base and J dropped 5; count of bases not matched to a gene: 15. CDR3 nucleotide sequence: TGTGCCAGCAGCTTGATATTCGCCGCCGGACAGGGGAAAACTGAAGCTTTCTTT. Protein product: CASSLIFAAGQGKTEAFF.

This rearrangement joins TRBV6-5 to TRBJ1-2, with D possibly being TRBD1 (5 bases). This CDR3 contains 12 residues. V dropped 4 bases and J dropped 6 bases, with 9 bases sitting between them. CDR1 is MNHEY, CDR2 SVGAGI, per germline. The CDR3 nucleotides read TGTGCCAGCAGTTCATTGACAGATGGCTACACCTTC. It translates to CASSSLTDGYTF.

The chain is built from TRBV4-3 and TRBJ2-1; possibly TRBD2 for D (5 bases). V dropped 0 bases and J dropped 0 bases, with 12 bases sitting between them. Germline V lookup: CDR1 LGHNA, CDR2 YSLEER. CDR3 length: 17 residues. The CDR3: CASSQDGPGVSYNEQFF. The DNA of the CDR3 is TGCGCCAGCAGCCAAGATGGGCCCGGGGTCTCCTACAATGAGCAGTTCTTC.

This clone was detected only once. The chain's CDR3 is CASSVGTSGLRGELFF. In DNA form, the CDR3 reads TGCGCCAGCAGCGTGGGGACTAGCGGGCTTCGCGGGGAGCTGTTTTTT. J is TRBJ2-2 and V is TRBV5-1; the match to TRBD2 covers 12 bases. This CDR3 contains 16 residues. Germline lookup yields CDR1 SGHRS and CDR2 YFSETQ. The J segment lost 7 bases and the V segment lost 4 bases, leaving 8 bases of the junction unmatched.

The J gene is TRBJ2-6, the V gene TRBV5-1; 8 bases align to TRBD1. Trimming at V came to 2 bases and at J to 0 bases, leaving 7 bases not matched to a gene. Looked up from germline, CDR1 is SGHRS and CDR2 is YFSETQ. This CDR3 is 18 amino acids long. The CDR3 DNA follows: TGCGCCAGCAGCTTTACCGGACAGGGTTCCTCTGGGGCCAACGTCCTGACTTTC. It encodes CASSFTGQGSSGANVLTF.

J is TRBJ1-1 and V is TRBV6-1; D is perhaps TRBD1 (6 bases). V lost 3 bases to trimming and J lost 4 bases, with 12 bases between them. The CDR3 contains 14 residues. Looked up from germline, CDR1 is MNHNS and CDR2 is SASEGT. The CDR3 DNA follows: TGTGCCAGCAGTGAGAGGGACACTGGCACTGAAGCTTTCTTT. Its translation is CASSERDTGTEAFF.

This rearrangement joins TRBV27 to TRBJ2-4; D perhaps matches TRBD2 (5 bases). The CDR3 consists of 15 residues. The germline CDR1 and CDR2 sequences are MNHEY and SMNVEV (reference sequence). Between the trimmed V and J ends, which lost 6 bases and 0 bases, there was a span of 12 bases. DNA of the CDR3: TGTGCCAGCAGGGAAGCGGCACTAGCCAAAAACATTCAGTACTTC. Amino acid sequence: CASREAALAKNIQYF.

V usage is TRBV18 and J usage is TRBJ1-4; D perhaps matches TRBD1 (6 bases). This CDR3 has 17 residues. V was trimmed by 1 base and J by 0 bases, leaving 12 bases between them. Germline loops: CDR1 KGHSH, CDR2 LQKENI. The DNA of the CDR3 is TGTGCCAGCTCACCACGTGATACAGGGACAACTAATGAAAAACTGTTTTTT. It is translated as CASSPRDTGTTNEKLFF.

The rearrangement links TRBV14 to TRBJ2-5; 12 bases agree with TRBD1. Trimming removed 3 bases from V and 5 bases from J; junction bases left unmatched: 4. CDR1 and CDR2 (germline): SGHDN, FVKESK. The CDR3 runs 15 residues. CDR3 sequence: CASSHRDRGLETQYF. The CDR3 DNA sequence: TGTGCCAGCAGCCACAGGGACAGGGGGCTGGAGACCCAGTACTTC.

This clone was recorded only once. The V call is TRBV7-8, the J call TRBJ2-2; the match to TRBD2 covers 7 bases. From germline, CDR1 is SGHVS and CDR2 FQNEAQ. There are 17 residues in the CDR3. V lost 1 base, J lost 4 bases, and 9 bases stayed unmatched. Written as DNA, the CDR3 is TGTGCCAGCAGCTTAGTCCGAGCGGGAACGCGCACCGGGGAGCTGTTTTTT. It is translated as CASSLVRAGTRTGELFF.

This chain links TRBV18 with TRBJ2-7; D not certain. The CDR3 contains 12 residues. CDR1 and CDR2 from the germline V gene are KGHSH and LQKENI. Trimming took off 5 bases at V and 4 bases at J, with 9 bases between the two ends. CDR3 in DNA: TGTGCCAGCTCATCTTCGGGTTACGAGCAGTACTTC. Translating it yields CASSSSGYEQYF. Supplemented by reference TRBV18 and TRBJ2-7, the full variable domain reads NAGVMQNPRHLVRRRGQEARLRCSPMKGHSHVYWYRQLPEEGLKFMVYLQKENIIDESGMPKERFSAEFPKEGPSILRIQQVVRGDSAAYFCASSSSGYEQYFGPGTRLTVT.

The chain links TRBV27 to TRBJ1-5, with D uncertain. This CDR3 is 15 amino acids long. CDR1 and CDR2 from the germline V gene are MNHEY and SMNVEV (reference sequence). V lost 2 bases to trimming and J lost 5 bases, with 13 bases between them. As DNA, the CDR3 is TGTGCCAGCAGTTTAGGATGGGGTCGTCATCAGCCCCAGCATTTT. Its protein is CASSLGWGRHQPQHF.

The chain recombines TRBV7-9 with TRBJ1-1; a weak D match, TRBD1 (6 bases). CDR3 length equals 16 residues. The germline CDR1 and CDR2 sequences are SEHNR and FQNEAQ (reference sequence). The germline V and J ends were trimmed by 3 bases and 4 bases, with 18 bases remaining between them. The CDR3 region has the DNA TGTGCCAGCAGCTTGCTCCCCAGGGGAGGGGGCACTGAAGCTTTCTTT. Its translation is CASSLLPRGGGTEAFF.

This clone has a single count. The chain couples TRBV25-1 to TRBJ1-4; 9 nucleotides align to TRBD1. The CDR3 totals 15 residues. Germline V gene data show CDR1 as MGHDK and CDR2 as SYGVNS. The V and J ends lost 8 bases and 11 bases, in that order; junction bases with no gene match: 15. The CDR3 nucleotides are TGTGCCAGCTCCCCCACGGGACAGGGTATCCGGAAACTGTTTTTT. This sequence encodes CASSPTGQGIRKLFF.

The rearrangement links TRBV6-5 to TRBJ2-2, with 11 bases that match TRBD2. CDR3 length: 16 residues. With V trimmed by 4 bases and J by 6 bases, 7 bases remained unmatched. Germline CDR1 reads MNHEY; CDR2 reads SVGAGI. CDR3 in DNA: TGTGCCAGCAGTTCCATAGCGGGAGGGCCCGCCGGGGAGCTGTTTTTT. Translated: CASSSIAGGPAGELFF.

This sequence joins TRBV19 and TRBJ2-3; D remains ambiguous. V was cut by 6 bases and J by 7 bases, with 20 bases left in between. In germline, CDR1 is LNHDA, CDR2 SQIVND (reference sequence). The CDR3 runs to 15 residues. The CDR3 coding sequence is TGTGCCAGTAGCATCTCCAGGACCACTGGCAATACGCAGTATTTT. It encodes CASSISRTTGNTQYF.

This rearrangement joins TRBV5-6 to TRBJ1-2; D is perhaps TRBD1 (6 bases). V dropped 3 bases and J dropped 3 bases, with 18 bases sitting between them. The CDR3 is 16 residues long. Germline V gene lookup returns CDR1 SGHDT and CDR2 YYEEEE. CDR3 nucleotide sequence: TGTGCCAGCAGCTATCGGCCAGGGACACCTGACTATGGCTACACCTTC. Protein product: CASSYRPGTPDYGYTF.